The 17 T cell receptor beta chains given below trace back to one sample, sequenced in a study of cytomegalovirus exposure and HLA in healthy donors. Both 60 Vbeta primers and 13 Jbeta primers went into the PCR. Sequencing used immunoSEQ multiplex PCR; TCRdb keeps in-frame clones, though not all of them. The table includes about 120,000 clones, roughly four fifths detected once. The sample taken for sequencing was PBMCs. These TCRs come from a woman aged 40 to 50 in good health and CMV-seropositive.

This clone was recorded once. V usage is TRBV7-9 and J usage is TRBJ2-5; 7 bases are a match to TRBD2. The junction had 11 bases not matched to a gene; V was cut back by 6 bases and J by 4 bases. The CDR3 has 15 residues. CDR1 is SEHNR, CDR2 FQNEAQ, per germline (reference sequence). The CDR3 bases are TGTGCCAGCAGACCAAAGCCCGGGGAGGGAGAGACCCAGTACTTC. Protein sequence: CASRPKPGEGETQYF. The full variable domain, rest sourced from reference TRBV7-9 and TRBJ2-5, is DTGVSQNPRHKITKRGQNVTFRCDPISEHNRLYWYRQTLGQGPEFLTYFQNEAQLEKSRLLSDRFSAERPKGSFSTLEIQRTEQGDSAMYLCASRPKPGEGETQYFGPGTRLLVL.

The rearrangement uses TRBV25-1 and TRBJ1-5, with a tentative D call TRBD1 (6 bases). With 5 bases removed from V and 6 bases from J, the gap between germline ends came to 11 bases. Germline V gene data show CDR1 as MGHDK and CDR2 as SYGVNS. The length of the CDR3 is 13 residues. CDR3: CASSQGKGQPQHF. The CDR3 DNA is TGTGCCAGCAGTCAGGGGAAGGGTCAGCCCCAGCATTTT.

This chain links TRBV10-3 with TRBJ2-1; 10 bases agree with TRBD2. V dropped 4 bases and J dropped 9; count of bases not matched to a gene: 9. CDR1 ENHRY and CDR2 SYGVKD come from the germline V gene. This CDR3 contains 15 residues. The CDR3, as DNA: TGTGCCATCAGTGGGCTAGCGGGAGAGTACGGTGAGCAGTTCTTC. Amino acid sequence: CAISGLAGEYGEQFF.

The genes are TRBV7-2 and TRBJ1-1, with D unresolved. The CDR3 consists of 16 residues. CDR1 SGHTA and CDR2 FQGNSA come from the germline V gene. Trimming pared 5 bases from V and 0 bases from J, leaving 16 bases between. CDR3 nucleotide sequence: TGTGCCAGCAGCCAAGAGACGGTTACTATGAACACTGAAGCTTTCTTT. Its translation is CASSQETVTMNTEAFF.

The rearrangement links TRBV9 to TRBJ2-5; maybe TRBD2 (6 bases). The CDR3 loop spans 14 amino acids. The germline V and J ends were trimmed by 0 bases and 5 bases, with 11 bases remaining between them. Germline assignment: CDR1 SGDLS and CDR2 YYNGEE. The CDR3 reads CASSVGGRRETQYF. CDR3 nucleotide sequence: TGTGCCAGCAGCGTAGGGGGGAGGCGGGAGACCCAGTACTTC.

The CDR3 protein is CASSQGHYEQYF. In nucleotides, the CDR3 is TGTGCCAGCAGCCAGGGACACTACGAGCAGTACTTC. This chain uses TRBV7-9 with TRBJ2-7; D is perhaps TRBD1 (6 bases). The CDR3 extends over 12 amino acids. The ends were cut back, 5 bases at V and 3 bases at J, with 8 bases in the middle. The germline CDR1 and CDR2 sequences are SEHNR and FQNEAQ (reference sequence).

This clone was observed a few times. This chain links TRBV9 with TRBJ1-2, with TRBD1 as a possible D gene (5 bases). There are 14 residues in the CDR3. CDR1 is SGDLS, CDR2 YYNGEE, per germline. V was pared by 2 bases and J by 7 bases, with 15 bases between. In DNA form, the CDR3 reads TGTGCCAGCAGCGTTGGGGGGGTAACCGGTGGCTACACCTTC. This codes for CASSVGGVTGGYTF.

As DNA, the CDR3 is TGTGCCAGTACTGGCGGACTAGCGGGAGTAGATACGCAGTATTTT. Amino acid sequence: CASTGGLAGVDTQYF. V usage is TRBV19 and J usage is TRBJ2-3; TRBD2 aligns across 13 bases. Germline values: CDR1 LNHDA, CDR2 SQIVND (reference sequence). After removal of 7 bases from V and 5 bases from J, the junction contained 6 bases not matched to a gene. This CDR3 contains 15 residues.

The chain carries TRBV19 and TRBJ2-1; TRBD1 agrees at 8 bases. The germline V gene has CDR1 LNHDA and CDR2 SQIVND (reference sequence). There are 13 residues in the CDR3. V shed 7 bases and J 5 bases; nucleotides not matched to a gene: 4. This CDR3 is CASTPTGDNEQFF. The CDR3 nucleotides are TGTGCCAGTACCCCGACAGGGGACAATGAGCAGTTCTTC.

The chain has TRBV11-2 and TRBJ2-5, with D maybe TRBD1 (6 bases). The germline V gene encodes CDR1 SGHAT and CDR2 FQNNGV. The V gene lost 5 bases and the J gene lost 4 bases, with 23 bases spanning the gap. The CDR3 is 17 amino acids. CDR3 nucleotides: TGTGCCAGCAGCCCGCGGGTCGTCAGGGGCCTCGGAGAGACCCAGTACTTC. This gives the protein CASSPRVVRGLGETQYF.

This clone was seen more than once but under ten times. This rearrangement joins TRBV28 to TRBJ1-5, with a possible D match to TRBD1 (6 bases). Trimming took 2 bases from V and 3 from J, leaving 11 bases between them. Germline values: CDR1 MDHEN, CDR2 SYDVKM. The CDR3 extends over 15 amino acids. CDR3 in amino acids: CASSLGQIDNQPQHF. The CDR3 coding sequence is TGTGCCAGCAGTTTAGGACAGATAGACAATCAGCCCCAGCATTTT.

A single count supports this clone. V is TRBV6-1 and J is TRBJ1-4; a weak D match, TRBD1 (6 bases). This CDR3 spans 15 amino acids. Germline V gene lookup returns CDR1 MNHNS and CDR2 SASEGT. Trimming shortened V by 6 bases and J by 4 bases, and 15 bases separated the two germline ends. CDR3 loop: CASSPGGLVNEKLFF. CDR3 DNA sequence: TGTGCCAGCAGCCCCGGGGGGCTGGTTAATGAAAAACTGTTTTTT.

The table lists this clone with a count of one. The chain carries TRBV5-8 and TRBJ2-7; TRBD1 matches 9 bases. Germline CDR1 and CDR2: SGHTS and YDEGEE. V shed 4 bases, J shed 4 bases, and the junction held 9 bases outside the gene matches. The CDR3 extends over 15 amino acids. This CDR3 reads CASSTNRDRVYEQYF. DNA for the CDR3: TGTGCCAGCAGCACAAACCGGGACAGGGTTTACGAGCAGTACTTC.

The V call is TRBV19, the J call TRBJ1-2; D might be TRBD1 (6 bases). Trimming took 6 bases from V and 8 from J, leaving 13 bases between them. The V gene's germline CDR1 is LNHDA and CDR2 SQIVND (reference sequence). The length of the CDR3 is 12 residues. The CDR3 spells CASRDTGLGYTF. CDR3 nucleotide sequence: TGTGCCAGTAGGGATACAGGGCTCGGCTACACCTTC.

The DNA of the CDR3 is TGTGCCACCAGCAGAGATTGGAGCGGGAGGGATGATGAGCAGTTCTTC. This sequence encodes CATSRDWSGRDDEQFF. The genes are TRBV15 and TRBJ2-1, with TRBD2 matching 10 bases. With 0 bases clipped from V and 8 bases from J, the junction kept 7 bases outside the gene matches. The CDR3 covers 16 residues. Germline V gives CDR1 LNHNV, CDR2 YYDKDF (reference sequence).

V gene TRBV25-1 combines with J gene TRBJ1-5; unclear D gene. Trimming left V 3 bases short and J 0 bases short, with 6 bases between. The CDR3 is 14 residues long. Germline V CDR1 and CDR2: MGHDK, SYGVNS. The CDR3 here is CASSERHSNQPQHF. CDR3 bases: TGTGCCAGCAGTGAGAGACATAGCAATCAGCCCCAGCATTTT.

This chain uses TRBV19 with TRBJ1-4, with TRBD1 identical over 7 bases. The junction had 9 bases not matched to a gene; V was cut back by 7 bases and J by 4 bases. The CDR3 covers 15 residues. Germline-derived CDR1 and CDR2 are LNHDA and SQIVND (reference sequence). Here the CDR3 reads CASKWDSGDNEKLFF. The CDR3 DNA reads as TGTGCCAGTAAATGGGACAGTGGAGATAATGAAAAACTGTTTTTT.